This T cell receptor (beta chain) was captured by sequencing in a study of blood T cell repertoires in COVID-19. Study context: Collection of acute and convalescent COVID-19 samples took place in the United States, Italy and Spain. From T cells, B-cell-depleted T cells, or PBMCs came the material, which was cDNA or gDNA.

The CDR3 sequence is 14 residues long. V lost 0 bases, J lost 6 bases, and 12 bases lay in between. Germline CDR1 reads SGHNT; CDR2 reads YYREEE (reference sequence). The study drew participants aged about 18 to 95 years from 20 to 30 US areas. Among Cohort 3 donors, those recovered had two negative PCRs, clearance, or symptom resolution. The repertoire was sequenced with immunoSEQ multiplex PCR; TCRdb's copy has only in-frame clones and lacks some. The repertoire includes approximately 64,000 clones, approximately 90% of them detected once, and roughly a tenth sits in the top ten. Input material: PBMCs or T cells enriched from blood (not recorded which). This clonotype was sampled from a woman aged 40 to 49 who had recovered from COVID-19. The J gene is TRBJ1-1, the V gene TRBV5-4, with D uncertain. The CDR3 DNA sequence: TGTGCCAGCAGCTTGGTAGAGTCGTCACCTGAAGCTTTCTTT. Translating gives CASSLVESSPEAFF.